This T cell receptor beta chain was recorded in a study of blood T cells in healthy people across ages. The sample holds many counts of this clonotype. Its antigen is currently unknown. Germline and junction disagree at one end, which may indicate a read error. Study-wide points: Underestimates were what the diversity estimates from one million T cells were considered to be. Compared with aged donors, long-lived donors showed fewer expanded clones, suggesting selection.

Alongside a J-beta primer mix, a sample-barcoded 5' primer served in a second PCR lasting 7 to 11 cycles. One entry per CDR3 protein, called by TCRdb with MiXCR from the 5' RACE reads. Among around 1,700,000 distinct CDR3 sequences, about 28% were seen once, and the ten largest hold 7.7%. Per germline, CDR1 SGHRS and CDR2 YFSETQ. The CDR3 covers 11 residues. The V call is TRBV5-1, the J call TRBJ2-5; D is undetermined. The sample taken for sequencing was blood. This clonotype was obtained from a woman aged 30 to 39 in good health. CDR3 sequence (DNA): TGTGCCAGCAGCTCTAGGGAGACCCAGTACTTC. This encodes CASSSRETQYF.